This T cell receptor beta chain came from a study of Ad26.COV2.S vaccination and SARS-CoV-2 variants. As concerns this clone: What it recognizes is unknown. Additional DNA sequences in this sample encode the identical CDR3.

Treatment in this sample: around 19 received Ad26.COV2.S at low or high dose, single or two shots; about 5 received placebo; per-sample allocation not given. Specimens were obtained on day 63 following the first vaccine or placebo injection. Immunization relied on an Ad26 vector, which expressed Wuhan-strain SARS-CoV-2 spike. Study-wide results and limits: Recipients of either vaccine or placebo displayed similar breadth of non-spike TCRs. It was vaccine recipients, not placebo recipients, who had the higher spike-specific TCR breadth.

CDR3 size: 15 residues. V lost 0 bases and J lost 0, with 8 bases in between. CDR1 and CDR2 (germline): LGHDT, YNNKEL (reference sequence). Assay: immunoSEQ multiplex PCR; the TCRdb copy retains only in-frame clones and omits some. The sample includes about 390,000 clones, approximately 90% seen only once; the top ten take under 3.5%. The sample was peripheral blood, taken in a trial of Ad26.COV2.S vaccine versus placebo. The V call is TRBV3-1 (or the pseudogene TRBV3-2), the J call TRBJ1-2; D unclear. This sequence originates from a person aged 18-65 years who received the Ad26.COV2.S COVID-19 vaccine or a placebo. This chain's CDR3 is CASSQDLGANYGYTF. The CDR3 nucleotides are TGTGCCAGCAGCCAAGATCTGGGCGCTAACTATGGCTACACCTTC.